This T cell receptor (beta chain) is drawn from a study of coeliac disease. Whole-study results and caveats: Lower clonality than controls marked TRB and TRG repertoires from active celiac intraepithelial and lamina propria samples. The authors judged this method unsuitable for unbiased gliadin-specific T cell detection. Intraepithelial and lamina propria fractions were not highly pure.

Repertoires were generated with immunoSEQ multiplex PCR, while TCRdb's copy carries only in-frame clones and drops some. The sample has thousands of clones; about 70% are singletons. As for this clone: No antigen is known for it.

The CDR3 has 12 amino acids. Trimming took 5 bases from V and 6 from J, leaving 8 bases between them. Germline CDR1 reads SGHAT; CDR2 reads FQNNGV. The receptor comes from a woman aged 18-29 years with active celiac disease. The chain carries TRBV11-2 and TRBJ2-1; D remains ambiguous. The specimen sequenced was intraepithelial lymphocytes from the gut. CDR3 amino acids: CASSPPGNEQFF. CDR3 nucleotide sequence: TGTGCCAGCAGCCCCCCAGGCAATGAGCAGTTCTTC.